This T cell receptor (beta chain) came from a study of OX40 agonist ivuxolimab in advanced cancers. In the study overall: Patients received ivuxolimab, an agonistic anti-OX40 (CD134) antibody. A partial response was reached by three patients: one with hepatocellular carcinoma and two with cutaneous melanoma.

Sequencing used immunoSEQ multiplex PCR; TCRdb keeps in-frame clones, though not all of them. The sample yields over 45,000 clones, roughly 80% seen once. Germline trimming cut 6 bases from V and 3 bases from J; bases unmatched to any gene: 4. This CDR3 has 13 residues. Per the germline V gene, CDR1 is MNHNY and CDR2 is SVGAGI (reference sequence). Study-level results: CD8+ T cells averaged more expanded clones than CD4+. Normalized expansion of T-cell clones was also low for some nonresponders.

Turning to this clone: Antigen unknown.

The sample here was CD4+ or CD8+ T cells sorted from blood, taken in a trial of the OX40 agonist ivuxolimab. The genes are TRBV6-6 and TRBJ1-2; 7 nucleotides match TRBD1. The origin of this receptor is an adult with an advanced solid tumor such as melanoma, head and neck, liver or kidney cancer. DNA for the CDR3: TGTGCCAGCAGCTGGACAGGCGACTATGGCTACACCTTC. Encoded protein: CASSWTGDYGYTF.